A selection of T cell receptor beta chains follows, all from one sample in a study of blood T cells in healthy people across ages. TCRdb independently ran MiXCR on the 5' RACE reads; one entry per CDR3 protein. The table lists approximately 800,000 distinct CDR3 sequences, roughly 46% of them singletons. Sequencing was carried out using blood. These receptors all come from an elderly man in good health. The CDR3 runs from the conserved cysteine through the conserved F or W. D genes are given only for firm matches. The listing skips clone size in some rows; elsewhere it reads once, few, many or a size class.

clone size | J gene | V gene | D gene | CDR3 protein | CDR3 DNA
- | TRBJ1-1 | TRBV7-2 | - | CASSASTGLNTEAFF | TGTGCCAGCAGCGCTAGCACAGGATTGAACACTGAAGCTTTCTTT
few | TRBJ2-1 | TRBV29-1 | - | CSVLARSYNEQFF | TGCAGCGTTTTGGCGCGCTCCTACAATGAGCAGTTCTTC
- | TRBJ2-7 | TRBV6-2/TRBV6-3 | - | CASSRPGGQTYEQYF | TGTGCCAGCAGTCGCCCGGGGGGCCAGACCTACGAGCAGTACTTC
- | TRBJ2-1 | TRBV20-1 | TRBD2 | CSARLAGGRNEQFF | TGCAGTGCTCGACTAGCGGGAGGGCGGAATGAGCAGTTCTTC
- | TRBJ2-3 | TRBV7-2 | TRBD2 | CAGSTIAGGSTDTQYF | TGTGCCGGCAGTACAATAGCGGGAGGAAGCACAGATACGCAGTATTTT
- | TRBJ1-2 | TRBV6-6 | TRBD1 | CASSPGQGADFNYGYTF | TGTGCCAGCAGCCCGGGGCAGGGGGCTGATTTTAACTATGGCTACACCTTC
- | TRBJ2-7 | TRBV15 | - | CATSRDIRGEQYF | TGTGCCACCAGCAGAGATATCAGGGGCGAGCAGTACTTC
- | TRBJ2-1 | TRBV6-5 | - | CASSYFRQGGNNEQFF | TGTGCCAGCAGTTACTTCCGGCAGGGGGGAAACAATGAGCAGTTCTTC
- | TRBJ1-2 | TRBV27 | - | CASSLSPGTSYGYTF | TGTGCCAGCAGTCTCTCCCCCGGGACCAGCTATGGCTACACCTTC
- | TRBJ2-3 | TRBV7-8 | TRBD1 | CASSSRTGVEDTQYF | TGTGCCAGCAGCAGCCGGACAGGGGTTGAGGATACGCAGTATTTT
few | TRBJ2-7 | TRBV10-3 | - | CATAGEQYF | TGTGCCACCGCTGGGGAGCAGTACTTC
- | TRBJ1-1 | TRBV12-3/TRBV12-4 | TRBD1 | CASSWTGTEAFF | TGTGCCAGCAGTTGGACAGGGACTGAAGCTTTCTTT
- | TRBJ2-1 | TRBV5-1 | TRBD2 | CASSLVSSGYNEQFF | TGCGCCAGCAGCTTGGTGTCTAGCGGTTACAATGAGCAGTTCTTC
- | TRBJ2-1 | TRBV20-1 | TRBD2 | CSAVREGPHEQFF | TGCAGTGCCGTCCGGGAGGGCCCCCATGAGCAGTTCTTC
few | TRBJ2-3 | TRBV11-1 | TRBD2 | CASSAGLAAFGDTQYF | TGTGCCAGCAGCGCGGGACTAGCGGCCTTTGGAGATACGCAGTATTTT
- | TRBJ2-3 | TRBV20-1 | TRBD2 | CSARGTSGRSTDTQYF | TGCAGTGCTAGAGGGACTAGCGGGAGAAGCACTGATACGCAGTATTTT
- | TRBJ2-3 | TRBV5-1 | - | CASSRDQLGDTQYF | TGCGCCAGCAGCCGGGACCAACTAGGAGATACGCAGTATTTT
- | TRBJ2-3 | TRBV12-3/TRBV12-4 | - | CASNSLVDTQYF | TGTGCCAGCAATAGCCTGGTGGATACGCAGTATTTT
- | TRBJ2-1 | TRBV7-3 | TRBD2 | CASSLAAGGGYNEQFF | TGTGCCAGCAGCTTAGCGGCGGGAGGAGGGTACAATGAGCAGTTCTTC
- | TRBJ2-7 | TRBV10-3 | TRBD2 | CASGTSAPGQYF | TGTGCCAGCGGGACTAGCGCCCCGGGGCAGTACTTC
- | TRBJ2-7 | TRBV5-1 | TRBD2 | CASSPRVLAREPYEQYF | TGCGCCAGCAGCCCGCGTGTGCTAGCGCGGGAGCCCTACGAGCAGTACTTC
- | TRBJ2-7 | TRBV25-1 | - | CASKSGTTLSYNEQYF | TGTGCCAGCAAATCCGGGACGACACTCTCCTACAATGAGCAGTACTTC
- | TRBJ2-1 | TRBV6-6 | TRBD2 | CAAGGQSSYNEQFF | TGTGCCGCGGGGGGTCAGAGCTCCTACAATGAGCAGTTCTTC
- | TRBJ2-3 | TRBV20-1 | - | CSARPITRPGTDTQYF | TGCAGTGCTAGACCCATCACAAGGCCCGGCACAGATACGCAGTATTTT
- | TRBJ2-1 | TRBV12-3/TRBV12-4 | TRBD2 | CASSMTSGRPSYNEQFF | TGTGCCAGCAGTATGACTAGCGGGAGACCCTCCTACAATGAGCAGTTCTTC
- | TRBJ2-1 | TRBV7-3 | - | CASSLRTDSYNEQFF | TGTGCCAGCAGCTTAAGGACCGACTCCTACAATGAGCAGTTCTTC
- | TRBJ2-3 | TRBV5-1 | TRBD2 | CASSFNSGSASTDTQYF | TGCGCCAGCAGCTTCAATAGCGGGAGCGCTAGCACAGATACGCAGTATTTT
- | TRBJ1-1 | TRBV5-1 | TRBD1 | CASSSRTGGTEAFF | TGCGCCAGCAGCTCGAGGACAGGGGGGACTGAAGCTTTCTTT
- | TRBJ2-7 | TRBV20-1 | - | CSADPGTPSYEQYF | TGCAGTGCTGACCCCGGGACACCCTCCTACGAGCAGTACTTC
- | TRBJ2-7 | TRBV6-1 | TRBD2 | CASSELAGSYNEQYF | TGTGCCAGCAGTGAACTAGCGGGCTCCTACAATGAGCAGTACTTC
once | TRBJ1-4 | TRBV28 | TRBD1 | CAGSLQGATNEKLFF | TGTGCCGGCAGTTTACAGGGGGCAACTAATGAAAAACTGTTTTTT
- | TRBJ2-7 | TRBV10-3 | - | CAIRAGTNDYEQYF | TGTGCCATCAGAGCCGGGACAAATGACTACGAGCAGTACTTC
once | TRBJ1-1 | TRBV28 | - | CAGGGVNTEAFF | TGTGCCGGAGGGGGGGTAAACACTGAAGCTTTCTTT
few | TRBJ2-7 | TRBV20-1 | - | CSAFSVSYEQYF | TGCAGTGCTTTTAGCGTCTCCTACGAGCAGTACTTC
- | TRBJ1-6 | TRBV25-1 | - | CASKAASYNSPLHF | TGTGCCAGCAAGGCAGCCTCCTATAATTCACCCCTCCACTTT
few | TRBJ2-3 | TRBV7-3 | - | CASSFGAVGPSTDTQYF | TGTGCCAGCAGCTTTGGTGCTGTGGGACCCAGCACAGATACGCAGTATTTT
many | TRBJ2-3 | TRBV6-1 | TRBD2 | CASSGLAGVRDTQYF | TGTGCCAGCAGCGGACTAGCGGGAGTTAGAGATACGCAGTATTTT
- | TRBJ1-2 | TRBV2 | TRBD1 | CASSEVRQGANGYTF | TGTGCCAGCAGTGAAGTCCGACAGGGGGCGAACGGCTACACCTTC
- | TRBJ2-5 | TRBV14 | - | CASSRGYSETQYF | TGTGCCAGCAGCCGGGGGTACTCCGAGACCCAGTACTTC
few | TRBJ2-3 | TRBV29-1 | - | CSVREYATDTQYF | TGCAGCGTTCGGGAGTACGCCACAGATACGCAGTATTTT
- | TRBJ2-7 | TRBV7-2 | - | CASREASRTYEQYF | TGTGCCAGCAGGGAAGCTAGCAGGACCTACGAGCAGTACTTC
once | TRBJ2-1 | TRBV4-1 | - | CASSRGLPGGVYNEQFF | TGCGCCAGCAGTCGAGGGCTCCCCGGCGGGGTCTACAATGAGCAGTTCTTC
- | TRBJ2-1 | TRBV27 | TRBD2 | CASSLSSGSRREQFF | TGTGCCAGCAGTTTAAGTAGCGGGAGTCGCCGGGAGCAGTTCTTC
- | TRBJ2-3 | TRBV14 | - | CASSQELSDTQYF | TGTGCCAGCAGCCAAGAATTAAGTGATACGCAGTATTTT
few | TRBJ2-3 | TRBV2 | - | CASSEGVQARTDTQYF | TGTGCCAGCAGTGAAGGGGTCCAGGCCCGCACAGATACGCAGTATTTT
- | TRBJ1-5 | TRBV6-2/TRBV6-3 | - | CASSYLDWGQPQHF | TGTGCCAGCAGTTACCTTGATTGGGGCCAGCCCCAGCATTTT
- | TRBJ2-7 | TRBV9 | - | CASSVRESLYNEQYF | TGTGCCAGCAGCGTCCGGGAAAGCCTCTACAATGAGCAGTACTTC
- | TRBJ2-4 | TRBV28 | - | CASSKTENIQYF | TGTGCCAGCAGCAAAACTGAGAACATTCAGTACTTC
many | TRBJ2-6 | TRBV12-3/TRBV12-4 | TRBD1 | CASRTGAGANVLTF | TGTGCCAGCAGGACAGGGGCTGGGGCCAACGTCCTGACTTTC
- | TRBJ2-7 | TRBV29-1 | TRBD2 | CSVVAGAEQYF | TGCAGCGTTGTAGCGGGGGCCGAGCAGTACTTC
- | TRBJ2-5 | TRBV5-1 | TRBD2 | CASSYTHRGLAGGPQETQYF | TGCGCCAGCAGCTACACTCACCGCGGACTAGCGGGAGGCCCCCAAGAGACCCAGTACTTC
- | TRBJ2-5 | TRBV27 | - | CASSRGPSRGTQYF | TGTGCCAGCAGTCGAGGACCCTCGAGAGGGACCCAGTACTTC
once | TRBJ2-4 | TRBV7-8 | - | CASSLAASGTAKNIQYF | TGTGCCAGCAGCTTAGCTGCGTCCGGGACAGCCAAAAACATTCAGTACTTC
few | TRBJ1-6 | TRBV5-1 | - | CASRTGNSPLHF | TGCGCCAGCAGGACGGGCAATTCACCCCTCCACTTT
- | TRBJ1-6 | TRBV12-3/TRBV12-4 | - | CASSLKVLSPLHF | TGTGCCAGCAGTTTGAAGGTCCTCTCGCCCCTCCACTTT
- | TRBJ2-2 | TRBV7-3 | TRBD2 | CASSSGTSGSANTGELFF | TGTGCCAGCAGCTCTGGGACTAGCGGGTCCGCGAACACCGGGGAGCTGTTTTTT
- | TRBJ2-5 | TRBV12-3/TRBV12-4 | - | CASSSGRSPSAQYF | TGTGCCAGCAGTTCGGGCAGGAGCCCCTCGGCCCAGTACTTC
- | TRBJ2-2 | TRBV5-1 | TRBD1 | CASSLGRTGNAGELFF | TGCGCCAGCAGCTTGGGTCGGACAGGAAACGCCGGGGAGCTGTTTTTT
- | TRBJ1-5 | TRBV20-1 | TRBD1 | CSARDQGGPYSNQPQHF | TGCAGTGCTAGAGACCAGGGGGGGCCTTATAGCAATCAGCCCCAGCATTTT